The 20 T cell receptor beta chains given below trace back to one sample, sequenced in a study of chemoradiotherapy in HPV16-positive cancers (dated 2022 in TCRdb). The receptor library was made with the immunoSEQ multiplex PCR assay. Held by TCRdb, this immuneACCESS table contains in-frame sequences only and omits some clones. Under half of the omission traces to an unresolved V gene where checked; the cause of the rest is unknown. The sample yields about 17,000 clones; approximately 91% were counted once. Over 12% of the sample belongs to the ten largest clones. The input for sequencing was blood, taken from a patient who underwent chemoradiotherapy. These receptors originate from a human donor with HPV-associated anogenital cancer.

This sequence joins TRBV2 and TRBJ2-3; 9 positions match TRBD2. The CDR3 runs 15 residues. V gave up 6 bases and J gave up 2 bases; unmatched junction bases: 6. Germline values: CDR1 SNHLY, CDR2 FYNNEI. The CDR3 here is CASSAGLAFTDTQYF. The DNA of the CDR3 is TGTGCCAGCAGCGCGGGACTAGCTTTCACAGATACGCAGTATTTT.

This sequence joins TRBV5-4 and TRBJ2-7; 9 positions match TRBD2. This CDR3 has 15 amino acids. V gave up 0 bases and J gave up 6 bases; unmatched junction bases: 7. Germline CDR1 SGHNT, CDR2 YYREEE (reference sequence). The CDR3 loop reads CASSLDSGGRGEQYF. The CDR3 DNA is TGTGCCAGCAGCTTGGATAGCGGGGGCCGGGGCGAGCAGTACTTC.

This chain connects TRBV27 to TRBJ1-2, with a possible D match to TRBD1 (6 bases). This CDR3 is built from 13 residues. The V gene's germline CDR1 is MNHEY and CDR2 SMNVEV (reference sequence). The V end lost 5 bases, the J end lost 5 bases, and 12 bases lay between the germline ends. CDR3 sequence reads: CASSPQGRYGYTF. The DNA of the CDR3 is TGTGCCAGCAGTCCACAGGGTCGGTATGGCTACACCTTC.

CDR3 region: CASREDRLNTEAFF. The CDR3 nucleotides are TGTGCCAGCAGGGAGGACAGATTGAACACTGAAGCTTTCTTT. The chain carries TRBV2 and TRBJ1-1; possible D gene TRBD1, 6 bases. Looked up from germline, CDR1 is SNHLY and CDR2 is FYNNEI. This CDR3 comprises 14 residues. Trimming stripped 6 bases from V and 0 bases from J, with 11 bases between.

CDR3 coding DNA: TGCGCCAGCAGCCAAGATGCACAGGGGGCGGGATACGAGCAGTACTTC. Its translation is CASSQDAQGAGYEQYF. The V gene is TRBV4-1, the J gene TRBJ2-7, with TRBD1 matching over 9 bases. Germline assignment: CDR1 MGHRA and CDR2 YSYEKL. V lost 0 bases, J lost 4 bases, and 7 bases stayed unmatched. The CDR3 contains 16 residues.

The CDR3 nucleotides read TGTGCCAGCAGCTTCACGGGGGACACCGGGGAGCTGTTTTTT. It yields the protein CASSFTGDTGELFF. V is TRBV9 and J is TRBJ2-2, with D perhaps matching TRBD2 (6 bases). This CDR3 region has 14 residues. The germline V gene has CDR1 SGDLS and CDR2 YYNGEE. V lost 4 bases, J lost 3 bases, and 10 bases lay in between.

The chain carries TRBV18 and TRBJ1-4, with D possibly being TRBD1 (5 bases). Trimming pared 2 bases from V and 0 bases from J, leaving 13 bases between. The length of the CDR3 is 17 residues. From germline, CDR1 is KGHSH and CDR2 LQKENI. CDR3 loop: CASSPTGQGTTNEKLFF. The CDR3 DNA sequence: TGTGCCAGCTCACCAACCGGCCAGGGCACAACTAATGAAAAACTGTTTTTT. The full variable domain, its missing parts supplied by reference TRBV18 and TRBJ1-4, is NAGVMQNPRHLVRRRGQEARLRCSPMKGHSHVYWYRQLPEEGLKFMVYLQKENIIDESGMPKERFSAEFPKEGPSILRIQQVVRGDSAAYFCASSPTGQGTTNEKLFFGSGTQLSVL.

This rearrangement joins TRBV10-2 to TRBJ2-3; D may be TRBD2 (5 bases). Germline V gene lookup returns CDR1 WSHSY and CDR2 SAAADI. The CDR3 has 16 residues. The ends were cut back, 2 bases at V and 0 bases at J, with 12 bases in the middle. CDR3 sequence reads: CASSEASGFSTDTQYF. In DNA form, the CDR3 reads TGCGCCAGCAGTGAGGCAAGCGGTTTTAGCACAGATACGCAGTATTTT.

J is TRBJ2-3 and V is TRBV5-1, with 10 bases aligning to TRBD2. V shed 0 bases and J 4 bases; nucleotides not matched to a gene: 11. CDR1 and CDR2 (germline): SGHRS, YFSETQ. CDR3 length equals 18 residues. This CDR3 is CASSLGLAGARQADTQYF. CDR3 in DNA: TGCGCCAGCAGCTTGGGCCTAGCGGGGGCCAGACAGGCAGATACGCAGTATTTT.

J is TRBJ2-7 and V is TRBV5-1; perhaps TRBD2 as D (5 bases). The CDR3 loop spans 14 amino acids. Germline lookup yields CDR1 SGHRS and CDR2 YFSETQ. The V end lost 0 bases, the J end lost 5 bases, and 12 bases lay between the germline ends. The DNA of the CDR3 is TGCGCCAGCAGCTTGGACCCCGAGGGAGACGAGCAGTACTTC. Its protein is CASSLDPEGDEQYF. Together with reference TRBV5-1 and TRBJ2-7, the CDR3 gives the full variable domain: KAGVTQTPRYLIKTRGQQVTLSCSPISGHRSVSWYQQTPGQGLQFLFEYFSETQRNKGNFPGRFSGRQFSNSRSEMNVSTLELGDSALYLCASSLDPEGDEQYFGPGTRLTVT.

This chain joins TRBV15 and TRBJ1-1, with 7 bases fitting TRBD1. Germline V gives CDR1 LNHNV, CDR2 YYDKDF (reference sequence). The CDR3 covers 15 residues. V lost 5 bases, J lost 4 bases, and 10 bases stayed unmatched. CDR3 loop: CATSPSTGVGTEAFF. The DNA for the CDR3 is TGTGCCACCAGCCCTAGTACAGGGGTGGGCACTGAAGCTTTCTTT.

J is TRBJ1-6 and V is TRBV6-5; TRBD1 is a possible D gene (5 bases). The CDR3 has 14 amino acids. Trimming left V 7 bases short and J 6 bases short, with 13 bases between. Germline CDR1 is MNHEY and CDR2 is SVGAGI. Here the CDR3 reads CASTLDRVNSPLHF. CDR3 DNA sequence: TGTGCCAGCACCCTTGACAGAGTTAATTCACCCCTCCACTTT.

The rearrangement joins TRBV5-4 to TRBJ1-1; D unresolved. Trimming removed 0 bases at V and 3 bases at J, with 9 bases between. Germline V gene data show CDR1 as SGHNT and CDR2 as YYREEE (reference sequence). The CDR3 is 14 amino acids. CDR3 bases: TGTGCCAGCAGCTTGGTAAATCAGGACACTGAAGCTTTCTTT. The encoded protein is CASSLVNQDTEAFF.

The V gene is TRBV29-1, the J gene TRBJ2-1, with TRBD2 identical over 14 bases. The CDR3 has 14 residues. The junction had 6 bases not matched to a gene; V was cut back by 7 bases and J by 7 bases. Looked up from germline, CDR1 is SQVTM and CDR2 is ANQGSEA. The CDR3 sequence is CSGWGLAGENEQFF. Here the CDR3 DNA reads TGCAGCGGTTGGGGACTAGCGGGGGAAAATGAGCAGTTCTTC.

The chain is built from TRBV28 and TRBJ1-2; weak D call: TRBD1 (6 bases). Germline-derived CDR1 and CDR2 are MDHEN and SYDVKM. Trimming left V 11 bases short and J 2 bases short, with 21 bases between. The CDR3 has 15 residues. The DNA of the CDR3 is TGTGCCGCCAGCAGTTTACAGGGAGAAAACTATGGCTACACCTTC. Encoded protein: CAASSLQGENYGYTF.

The CDR3 coding sequence is TGTGCCAGCAGTTCTGGACTAGCGGGGGGAGGCACAGATACGCAGTATTTT. It specifies CASSSGLAGGGTDTQYF. The chain carries TRBV27 and TRBJ2-3, with 14 positions matching TRBD2. The germline gives CDR1 MNHEY, CDR2 SMNVEV (reference sequence). This CDR3 region has 17 residues. V was pared by 4 bases and J by 1 base, with 4 bases of the junction left unmatched.

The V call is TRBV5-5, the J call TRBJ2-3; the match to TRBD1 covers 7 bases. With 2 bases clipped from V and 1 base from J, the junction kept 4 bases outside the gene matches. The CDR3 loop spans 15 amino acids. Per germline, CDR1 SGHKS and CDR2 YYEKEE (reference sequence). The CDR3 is CASSFPGQRTDTQYF. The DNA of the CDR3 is TGTGCCAGCAGCTTCCCGGGACAGCGCACAGATACGCAGTATTTT.

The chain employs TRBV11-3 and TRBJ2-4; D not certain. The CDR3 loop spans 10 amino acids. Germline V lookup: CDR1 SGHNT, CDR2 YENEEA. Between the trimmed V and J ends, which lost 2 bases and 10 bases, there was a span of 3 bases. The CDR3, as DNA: TGTGCCAGCAGCTTAACTATTCAGTACTTC. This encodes CASSLTIQYF. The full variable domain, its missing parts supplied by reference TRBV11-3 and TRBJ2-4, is EAGVVQSPRYKIIEKKQPVAFWCNPISGHNTLYWYLQNLGQGPELLIRYENEEAVDDSQLPKDRFSAERLKGVDSTLKIQPAELGDSAVYLCASSLTIQYFGAGTRLSVL.

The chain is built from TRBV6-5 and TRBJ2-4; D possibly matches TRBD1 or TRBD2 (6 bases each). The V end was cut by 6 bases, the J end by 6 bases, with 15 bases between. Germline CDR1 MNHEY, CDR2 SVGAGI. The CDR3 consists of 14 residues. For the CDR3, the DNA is TGTGCCAGCAGGGCCGGGGGCCCTGGAAACATTCAGTACTTC. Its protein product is CASRAGGPGNIQYF.

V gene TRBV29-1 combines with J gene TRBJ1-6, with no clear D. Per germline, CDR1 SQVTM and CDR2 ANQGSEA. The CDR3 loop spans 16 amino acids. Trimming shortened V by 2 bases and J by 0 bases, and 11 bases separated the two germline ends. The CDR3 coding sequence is TGCAGCGTTGAAACAGAGGCTGACTCCTATAATTCACCCCTCCACTTT. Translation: CSVETEADSYNSPLHF.